A selection of T cell receptor beta chains follows, all from one sample in a study of T cells after somatic rescue of genetic block. Method: immunoSEQ multiplex PCR; TCRdb's copy keeps in-frame clones and lacks some. The sample consists of about 72,000 clones, approximately 91% of them appearing once. The sequencing sample was made of peripheral blood mononuclear cells (PBMCs). Source of these receptors: a man younger than 40. CDR3s include the opening cysteine and the closing phenylalanine or tryptophan. Fields, in order: CDR3 DNA, CDR3 protein, J gene, V gene, D gene, clone size. D genes are given only for firm matches. A clone size is listed for some rows: how often the clone was seen (once, few, many), or a class if it is expanded.

CDR3nt: TGCGCCAGCAGCCCCGGGGGGGGGTATACTGAAGCTTTCTTT
CDR3aa: CASSPGGGYTEAFF
j_gene: TRBJ1-1
v_gene: TRBV5-1
d_gene: .
abundance: once

CDR3nt: TGTGCCTGGAGTGTAGGGGTGGCCAAAAACATTCAGTACTTC
CDR3aa: CAWSVGVAKNIQYF
j_gene: TRBJ2-4
v_gene: TRBV30
d_gene: .
abundance: medium-sized

CDR3nt: TGTGCCATCAGTGAGTCGATAGCGGGAGCTGGTGAGACCCAGTACTTC
CDR3aa: CAISESIAGAGETQYF
j_gene: TRBJ2-5
v_gene: TRBV10-3
d_gene: TRBD2
abundance: .

CDR3nt: TGTGCCAGCAGCCTCGAAGGGGAGGAAAAACTGTTTTTT
CDR3aa: CASSLEGEEKLFF
j_gene: TRBJ1-4
v_gene: TRBV9
d_gene: .
abundance: .

CDR3nt: TGTGCCAGCAGCTTAGAGGGTCAGACCTACGAGCAGTACTTC
CDR3aa: CASSLEGQTYEQYF
j_gene: TRBJ2-7
v_gene: TRBV11-2
d_gene: .
abundance: few

CDR3nt: TGTGCCAGCAGCTCTCAGGGACCTGAGCAGCCCCAGCATTTT
CDR3aa: CASSSQGPEQPQHF
j_gene: TRBJ1-5
v_gene: TRBV7-2
d_gene: .
abundance: few

CDR3nt: TGTGCCAGCAGCTTGGACAGAGCCTTTGGAAACACCATATATTTT
CDR3aa: CASSLDRAFGNTIYF
j_gene: TRBJ1-3
v_gene: TRBV5-4
d_gene: .
abundance: .

CDR3nt: TGTGCCAGCAGCTTAAGAGGTTGGAGCTCTGGAAACACCATATATTTT
CDR3aa: CASSLRGWSSGNTIYF
j_gene: TRBJ1-3
v_gene: TRBV5-6
d_gene: .
abundance: once

CDR3nt: TGTGCCAGCAGATCCGGGACAGGGATTTCCTACGAGCAGTACTTC
CDR3aa: CASRSGTGISYEQYF
j_gene: TRBJ2-7
v_gene: TRBV25-1
d_gene: TRBD1
abundance: .

CDR3nt: TGTGCCAGCAGCTCACAGGGGCCGCAGCCCCAGCATTTT
CDR3aa: CASSSQGPQPQHF
j_gene: TRBJ1-5
v_gene: TRBV6-5
d_gene: TRBD1
abundance: .

CDR3nt: TGTGCCAGCAGCTTAGGAGTTCAGCCCCAGCATTTT
CDR3aa: CASSLGVQPQHF
j_gene: TRBJ1-5
v_gene: TRBV5-6
d_gene: .
abundance: .

CDR3nt: TGTGCCATCAGTGCCCATGTTTGGTACGAGCAGTACTTC
CDR3aa: CAISAHVWYEQYF
j_gene: TRBJ2-7
v_gene: TRBV10-3
d_gene: .
abundance: .

CDR3nt: TGTGCCAGCAGTGATGCTAGCGGGAGCCCAGATACGCAGTATTTT
CDR3aa: CASSDASGSPDTQYF
j_gene: TRBJ2-3
v_gene: TRBV25-1
d_gene: TRBD2
abundance: .

CDR3nt: TGCAGCGCCTCTAGCGGGGGGGACAATGAGCAGTTCTTC
CDR3aa: CSASSGGDNEQFF
j_gene: TRBJ2-1
v_gene: TRBV29-1
d_gene: TRBD2
abundance: .

CDR3nt: TGCGCCAGCAGCCTACAGGGGGAGCAAGATACGCAGTATTTT
CDR3aa: CASSLQGEQDTQYF
j_gene: TRBJ2-3
v_gene: TRBV5-1
d_gene: TRBD1
abundance: .

CDR3nt: TGTGCCATCAGTGTTTCTAGCGGGAGGGGACCCTACAATGAGCAGTTCTTC
CDR3aa: CAISVSSGRGPYNEQFF
j_gene: TRBJ2-1
v_gene: TRBV10-3
d_gene: TRBD2
abundance: .

CDR3nt: TGTGCCAGCTCACCACAGGGGCCAGAGGCTGGCTACACCTTC
CDR3aa: CASSPQGPEAGYTF
j_gene: TRBJ1-2
v_gene: TRBV18
d_gene: .
abundance: few

CDR3nt: TGTGCCAGCGGAGGGAGGGGCACCTCAAACACAGATACGCAGTATTTT
CDR3aa: CASGGRGTSNTDTQYF
j_gene: TRBJ2-3
v_gene: TRBV11-2
d_gene: TRBD2
abundance: once

CDR3nt: TGTGCCAGCAGCTATAGGGGGCAGGGTTGGGACGAGCAGTACTTC
CDR3aa: CASSYRGQGWDEQYF
j_gene: TRBJ2-7
v_gene: TRBV27
d_gene: TRBD1
abundance: .

CDR3nt: TGTGCCAGCAGCTCAAGCGGGAGGAGGGCGTGGGGGGAGCTGTTTTTT
CDR3aa: CASSSSGRRAWGELFF
j_gene: TRBJ2-2
v_gene: TRBV5-4
d_gene: TRBD2
abundance: .

CDR3nt: TGTGCCAGCAGCTTGGAAGGGGTCAGGGAGGCTTTCTTT
CDR3aa: CASSLEGVREAFF
j_gene: TRBJ1-1
v_gene: TRBV5-4
d_gene: .
abundance: .

CDR3nt: TGTGCCAGCAGGAGAGGACTAGCGGAGAACACCGGGGAGCTGTTTTTT
CDR3aa: CASRRGLAENTGELFF
j_gene: TRBJ2-2
v_gene: TRBV7-6
d_gene: TRBD2
abundance: once

CDR3nt: TGTGCCAGCAGACCGGGGCGATTCGGTTCAGATACGCAGTATTTT
CDR3aa: CASRPGRFGSDTQYF
j_gene: TRBJ2-3
v_gene: TRBV7-9
d_gene: .
abundance: .

CDR3nt: TGTGCCAGTAGTAGGGGTACGTTGGAGACCCAGTACTTC
CDR3aa: CASSRGTLETQYF
j_gene: TRBJ2-5
v_gene: TRBV19
d_gene: .
abundance: .

CDR3nt: TGTGCCAGCAGCTCCGGACAGGGAAATCGGGGAGGCGAGCAGTACTTC
CDR3aa: CASSSGQGNRGGEQYF
j_gene: TRBJ2-7
v_gene: TRBV7-9
d_gene: TRBD1
abundance: .

CDR3nt: TGTGCCAGCAGCCAAACCCGGGATCAGCAGTTCTTC
CDR3aa: CASSQTRDQQFF
j_gene: TRBJ2-1
v_gene: TRBV7-9
d_gene: .
abundance: .

CDR3nt: TGTGCCAGCAGCTTAGTCAGGGGCCGAGAGACCCAGTACTTC
CDR3aa: CASSLVRGRETQYF
j_gene: TRBJ2-5
v_gene: TRBV7-9
d_gene: .
abundance: .

CDR3nt: TGTGCCAGCAGTGACCCTAGCGGAGCTTTAGCCCTCAACTTC
CDR3aa: CASSDPSGALALNF
j_gene: TRBJ2-7
v_gene: TRBV6-4
d_gene: TRBD2
abundance: .